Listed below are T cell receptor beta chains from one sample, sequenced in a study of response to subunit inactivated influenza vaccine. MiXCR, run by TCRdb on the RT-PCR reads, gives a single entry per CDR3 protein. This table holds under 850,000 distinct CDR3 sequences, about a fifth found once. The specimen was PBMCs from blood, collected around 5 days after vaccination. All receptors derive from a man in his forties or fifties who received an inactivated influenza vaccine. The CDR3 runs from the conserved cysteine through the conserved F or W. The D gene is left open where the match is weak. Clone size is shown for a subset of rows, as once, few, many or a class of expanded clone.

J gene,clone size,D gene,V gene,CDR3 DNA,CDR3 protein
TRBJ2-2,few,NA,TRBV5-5,TGTGCCAGCAGCTTGTTTGTTCTCAACACCGGGGAGCTGTTTTTT,CASSLFVLNTGELFF
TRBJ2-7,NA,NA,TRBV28,TGTGCCAGCAGTGCGCGGCCAGGAACAGGGTCCTACGAGCAGTACTTC,CASSARPGTGSYEQYF
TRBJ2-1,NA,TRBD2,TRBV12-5,TGTGCTAGTGGGGTTAGCGGGAGTTCCTACAATGAGCAGTTCTTC,CASGVSGSSYNEQFF
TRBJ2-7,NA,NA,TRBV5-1,TGCGCCAGCAGCTTGGAAGGGACTCGCTACGAGCAGTACTTC,CASSLEGTRYEQYF
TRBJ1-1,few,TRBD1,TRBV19,TGTGCCAGTAGTAAAGACAGGGGGAACACTGAAGCTTTCTTT,CASSKDRGNTEAFF
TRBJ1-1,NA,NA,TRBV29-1,TGCAGCGGGATGACTTCCATGAACACTGAAGCTTTCTTT,CSGMTSMNTEAFF
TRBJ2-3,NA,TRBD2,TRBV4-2,TGTGCCAGCAGCCAAGTCGGGGCAGCGGGAGTTACGCAGTATTTT,CASSQVGAAGVTQYF
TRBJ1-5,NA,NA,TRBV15,TGTGCCACCAGCCGGGTACTTAATCAGCCCCAGCATTTT,CATSRVLNQPQHF
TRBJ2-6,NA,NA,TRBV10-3,TGTGCCATCAACCCGGACACCGATCCACCCTCTGGGGCCAACGTCCTGACTTTC,CAINPDTDPPSGANVLTF
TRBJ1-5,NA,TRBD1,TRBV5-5,TGTGCCAGCAGCTTCGGACAGGGAGAACAGCCCCAGCATTTT,CASSFGQGEQPQHF
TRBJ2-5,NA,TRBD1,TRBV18,TGTGCCAGCTCAAGAACAGGGGGCCCGATACAAGAGACCCAGTACTTC,CASSRTGGPIQETQYF
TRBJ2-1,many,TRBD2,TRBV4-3,TGCGCCAGCAGCCAACGGACTAGCGGCTACAATGAGCAGTTCTTC,CASSQRTSGYNEQFF
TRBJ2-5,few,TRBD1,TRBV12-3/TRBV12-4,TGTGCCAGCAGGCAGACAGGGGGGTCTCAAGAGACCCAGTACTTC,CASRQTGGSQETQYF
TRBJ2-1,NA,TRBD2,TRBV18,TGTGCCAGCTCACTCCGGACTAGCGGGATCTCCTACAATGAGCAGTTCTTC,CASSLRTSGISYNEQFF
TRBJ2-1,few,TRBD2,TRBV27,TGTGCCAGCAGTTTCGTTCCGGGGGGGTACAATGAGCAGTTCTTC,CASSFVPGGYNEQFF
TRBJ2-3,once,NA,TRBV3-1,TGTGCCAGCAGCCAAGGGACTTGGGGGACAGATACGCAGTATTTT,CASSQGTWGTDTQYF
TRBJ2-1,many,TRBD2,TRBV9,TGTGCCAGCAGCGTAGTCCCTAGCGGGGGCTGGAATGAGCAGTTCTTC,CASSVVPSGGWNEQFF
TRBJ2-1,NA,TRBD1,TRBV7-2,TGTGCCAGCAGCTTCATGGGGACAGGGTCTTATGAGCAGTTCTTC,CASSFMGTGSYEQFF
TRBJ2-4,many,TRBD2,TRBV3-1,TGTGCCAGCAGGATGCGGGGGGCGGCCAAAAACATTCAGTACTTC,CASRMRGAAKNIQYF
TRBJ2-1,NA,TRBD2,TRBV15,TGTGCCACCAGCAGGATGATTGGTGGGACTAGCGGGAGGAATGAGCAGTTCTTC,CATSRMIGGTSGRNEQFF
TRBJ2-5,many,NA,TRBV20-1,TGCAGTGCTAGTTTTCCTTTGGACAGAACCCAAGAGACCCAGTACTTC,CSASFPLDRTQETQYF
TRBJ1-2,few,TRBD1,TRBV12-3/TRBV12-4,TGTGCCAGCAGTTTGGGGACAGCGGGAGGCTACACCTTC,CASSLGTAGGYTF
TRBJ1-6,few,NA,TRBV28,TGTGCCAGCAGACAGGGTTCTAATTCACCCCTCCACTTT,CASRQGSNSPLHF
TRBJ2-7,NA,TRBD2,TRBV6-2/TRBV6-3,TGTGCCAGCAGTCCTGGACTAGCGGGGGGCCGTTCCTACGAGCAGTACTTC,CASSPGLAGGRSYEQYF
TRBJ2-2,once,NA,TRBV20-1,TGCAGTGCTAGAGATGTCCTAGCGACACACACCGGGGAGCTGTTTTTT,CSARDVLATHTGELFF
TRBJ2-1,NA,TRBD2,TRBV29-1,TGCAGCGTTAGCGGGAGGGGTTCCTACAATGAGCAGTTCTTC,CSVSGRGSYNEQFF
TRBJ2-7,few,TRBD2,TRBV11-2,TGTGCCAGCAGCCCCCGAACGGGACTAGCTTACGAGCAGTACTTC,CASSPRTGLAYEQYF
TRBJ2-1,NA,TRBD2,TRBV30,TGTGCCTGGAGTGTTGGCGGGGGCTCCTACAATGAGCAGTTCTTC,CAWSVGGGSYNEQFF
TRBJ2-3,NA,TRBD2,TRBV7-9,TGTGCCAGCACCCTAGCGGGAGTTAGCACAGATACGCAGTATTTT,CASTLAGVSTDTQYF
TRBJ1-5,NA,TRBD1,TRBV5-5,TGTGCCAGCAGTTCGGGACAGAGCTATCAGCCCCAGCATTTT,CASSSGQSYQPQHF
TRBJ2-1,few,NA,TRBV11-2,TGTGCCAGCAGCTTTGGAGGGAGGGGGACGGTAGACAATGAGCAGTTCTTC,CASSFGGRGTVDNEQFF
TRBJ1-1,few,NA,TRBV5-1,TGCGCCAGCAGCTTGAAAGGGGTCGACACTGAAGCTTTCTTT,CASSLKGVDTEAFF
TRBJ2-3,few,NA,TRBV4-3,TGCGCCAGCAGCCAAGTCGGCAGGGCATCCACCGCAGATACGCAGTATTTT,CASSQVGRASTADTQYF